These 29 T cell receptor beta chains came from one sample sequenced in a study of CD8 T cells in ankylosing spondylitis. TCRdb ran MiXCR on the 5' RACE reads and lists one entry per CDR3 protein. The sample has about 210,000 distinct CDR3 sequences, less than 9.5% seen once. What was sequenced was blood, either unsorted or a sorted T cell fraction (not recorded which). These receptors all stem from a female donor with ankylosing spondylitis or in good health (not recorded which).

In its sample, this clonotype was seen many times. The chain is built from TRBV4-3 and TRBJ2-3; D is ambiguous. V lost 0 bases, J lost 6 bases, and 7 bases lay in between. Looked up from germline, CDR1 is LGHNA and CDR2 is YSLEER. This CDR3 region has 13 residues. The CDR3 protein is CASSQDWQDTQYF. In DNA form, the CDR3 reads TGCGCCAGCAGCCAAGATTGGCAGGATACGCAGTATTTT.

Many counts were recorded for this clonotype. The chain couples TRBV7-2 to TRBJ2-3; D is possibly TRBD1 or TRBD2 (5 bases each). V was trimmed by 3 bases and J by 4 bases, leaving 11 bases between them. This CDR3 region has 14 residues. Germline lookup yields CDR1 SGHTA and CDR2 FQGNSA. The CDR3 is CASSLARDADTQYF. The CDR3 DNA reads TGTGCCAGCAGCTTGGCCAGGGACGCAGATACGCAGTATTTT. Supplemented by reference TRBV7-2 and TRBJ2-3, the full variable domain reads GAGVSQSPSNKVTEKGKDVELRCDPISGHTALYWYRQSLGQGLEFLIYFQGNSAPDKSGLPSDRFSAERTGGSVSTLTIQRTQQEDSAVYLCASSLARDADTQYFGPGTRLTVL.

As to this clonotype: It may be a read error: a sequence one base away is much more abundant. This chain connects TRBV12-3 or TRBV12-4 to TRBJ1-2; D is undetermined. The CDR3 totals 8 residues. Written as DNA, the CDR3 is TGTGTCAGCAGTTTTACCGTCTTC. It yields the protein CVSSFTVF.

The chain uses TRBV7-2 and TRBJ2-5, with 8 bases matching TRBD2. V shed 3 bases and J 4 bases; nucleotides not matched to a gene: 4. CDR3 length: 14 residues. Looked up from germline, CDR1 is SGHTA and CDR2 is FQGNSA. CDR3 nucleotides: TGTGCCAGCAGCTTTCGGGGGGGTGGAGAGACCCAGTACTTC. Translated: CASSFRGGGETQYF.

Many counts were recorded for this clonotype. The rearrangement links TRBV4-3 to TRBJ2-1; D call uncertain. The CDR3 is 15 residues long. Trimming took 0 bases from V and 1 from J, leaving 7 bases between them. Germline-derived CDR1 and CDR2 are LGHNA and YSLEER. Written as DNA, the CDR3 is TGCGCCAGCAGCCAAGAATGGGCTTCCTACAATGAGCAGTTCTTC. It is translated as CASSQEWASYNEQFF.

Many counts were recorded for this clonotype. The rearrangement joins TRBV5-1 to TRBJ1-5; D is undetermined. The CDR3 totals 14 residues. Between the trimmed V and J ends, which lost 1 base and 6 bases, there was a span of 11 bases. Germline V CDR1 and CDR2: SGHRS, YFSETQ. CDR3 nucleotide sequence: TGCGCCAGCAGCTTGTTGGGTTCAGGTCAGCCCCAGCATTTT. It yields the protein CASSLLGSGQPQHF.

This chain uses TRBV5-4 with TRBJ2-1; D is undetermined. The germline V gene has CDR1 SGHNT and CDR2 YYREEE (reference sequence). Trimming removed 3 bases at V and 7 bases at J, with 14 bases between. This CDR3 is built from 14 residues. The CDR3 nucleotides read TGTGCCAGCAGCTCCCCGTTCCCGAGGAATGAGCAGTTCTTC. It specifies CASSSPFPRNEQFF.

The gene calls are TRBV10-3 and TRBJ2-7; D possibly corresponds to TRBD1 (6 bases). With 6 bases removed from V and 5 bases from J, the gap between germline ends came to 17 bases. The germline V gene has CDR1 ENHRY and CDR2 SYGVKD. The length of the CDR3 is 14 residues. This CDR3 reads CAIRDPGAVHEQYF. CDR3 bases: TGTGCCATCAGGGACCCAGGGGCCGTTCACGAGCAGTACTTC.

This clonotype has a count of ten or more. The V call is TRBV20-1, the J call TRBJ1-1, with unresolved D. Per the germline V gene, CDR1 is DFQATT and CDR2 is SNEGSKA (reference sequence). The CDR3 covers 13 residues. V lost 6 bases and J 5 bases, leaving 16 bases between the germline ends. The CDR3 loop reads CSALLARDTEAFF. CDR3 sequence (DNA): TGCAGTGCCCTCTTGGCCCGGGATACTGAAGCTTTCTTT.

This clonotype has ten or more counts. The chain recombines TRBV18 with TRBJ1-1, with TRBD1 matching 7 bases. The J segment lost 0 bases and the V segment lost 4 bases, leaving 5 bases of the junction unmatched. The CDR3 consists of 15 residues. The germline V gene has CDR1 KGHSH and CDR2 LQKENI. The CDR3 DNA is TGTGCCAGCTCACTAGGACAGGACATGAACACTGAAGCTTTCTTT. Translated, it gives CASSLGQDMNTEAFF.

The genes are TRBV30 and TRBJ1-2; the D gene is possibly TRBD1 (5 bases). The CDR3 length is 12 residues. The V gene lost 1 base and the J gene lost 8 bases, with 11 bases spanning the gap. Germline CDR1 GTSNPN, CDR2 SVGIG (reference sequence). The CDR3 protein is CAWSDQGDGYTF. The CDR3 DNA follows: TGTGCCTGGAGTGACCAGGGAGACGGCTACACCTTC.

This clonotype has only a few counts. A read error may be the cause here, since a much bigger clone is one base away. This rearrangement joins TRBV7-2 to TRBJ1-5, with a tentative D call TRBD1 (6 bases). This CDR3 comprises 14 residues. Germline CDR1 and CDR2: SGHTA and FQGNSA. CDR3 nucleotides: TGTGTCAGCAGGGAACAGGGAGGCTATCAGCCCCAGCATTTT. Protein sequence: CVSREQGGYQPQHF.

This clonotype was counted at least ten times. The CDR3 sequence is CSARVGDRGAGELFF. The CDR3 DNA is TGCAGTGCTAGAGTGGGGGACAGGGGCGCCGGGGAGCTGTTTTTT. The J gene is TRBJ2-2, the V gene TRBV20-1; 10 nucleotides agree with TRBD1. CDR3 length equals 15 residues. Germline loops: CDR1 DFQATT, CDR2 SNEGSKA (reference sequence). J gave up 6 bases and V 1 base, and 5 bases lay outside the gene matches.

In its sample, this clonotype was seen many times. The DNA for the CDR3 is TGTGCCACCAGTGATTCTAAGCGGGAGGGCGCCTACAATGAGCAGTTCTTC. Residues: CATSDSKREGAYNEQFF. The rearrangement links TRBV24-1 to TRBJ2-1, with 10 nucleotides matching TRBD2. V gave up 2 bases and J gave up 2 bases; unmatched junction bases: 5. The germline V gene encodes CDR1 KGHDR and CDR2 SFDVKD. The CDR3 totals 17 residues.

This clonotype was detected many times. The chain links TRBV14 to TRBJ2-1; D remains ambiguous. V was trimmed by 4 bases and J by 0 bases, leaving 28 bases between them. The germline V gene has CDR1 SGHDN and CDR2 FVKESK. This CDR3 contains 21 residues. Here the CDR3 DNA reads TGTGCCAGCAGCCCCCTTAAATACGGTGATTTAGCCCTGAGCTCCTACAATGAGCAGTTCTTC. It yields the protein CASSPLKYGDLALSSYNEQFF.

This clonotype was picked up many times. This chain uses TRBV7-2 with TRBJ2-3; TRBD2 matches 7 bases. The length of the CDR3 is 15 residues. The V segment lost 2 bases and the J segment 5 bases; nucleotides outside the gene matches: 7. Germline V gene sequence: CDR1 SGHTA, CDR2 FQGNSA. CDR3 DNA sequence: TGTGCCAGCAGCTTAAACGCCCCGGGGGGAGATACGCAGTATTTT. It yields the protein CASSLNAPGGDTQYF. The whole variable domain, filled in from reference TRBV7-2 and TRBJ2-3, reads GAGVSQSPSNKVTEKGKDVELRCDPISGHTALYWYRQSLGQGLEFLIYFQGNSAPDKSGLPSDRFSAERTGGSVSTLTIQRTQQEDSAVYLCASSLNAPGGDTQYFGPGTRLTVL.

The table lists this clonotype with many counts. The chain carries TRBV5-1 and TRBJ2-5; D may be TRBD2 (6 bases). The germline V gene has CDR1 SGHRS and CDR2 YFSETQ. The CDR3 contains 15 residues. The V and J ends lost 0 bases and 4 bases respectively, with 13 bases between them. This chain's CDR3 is CASSLATGRAETQYF. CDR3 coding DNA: TGCGCCAGCAGCTTGGCAACCGGGAGAGCAGAGACCCAGTACTTC.

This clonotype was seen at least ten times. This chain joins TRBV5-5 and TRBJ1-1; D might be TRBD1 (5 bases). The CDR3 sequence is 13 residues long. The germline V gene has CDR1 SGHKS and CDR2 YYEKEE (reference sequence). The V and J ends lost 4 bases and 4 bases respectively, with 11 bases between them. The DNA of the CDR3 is TGTGCCAGCAGCCCTCCAGGGCGCACTGAAGCTTTCTTT. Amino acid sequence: CASSPPGRTEAFF.

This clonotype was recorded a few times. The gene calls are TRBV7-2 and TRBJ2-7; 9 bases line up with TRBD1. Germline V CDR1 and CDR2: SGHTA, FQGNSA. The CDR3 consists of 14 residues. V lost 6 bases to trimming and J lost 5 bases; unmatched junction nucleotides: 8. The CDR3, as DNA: TGTGCCAGCAGATGGACAGGGGCGAGGAACGAGCAGTACTTC. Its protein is CASRWTGARNEQYF.

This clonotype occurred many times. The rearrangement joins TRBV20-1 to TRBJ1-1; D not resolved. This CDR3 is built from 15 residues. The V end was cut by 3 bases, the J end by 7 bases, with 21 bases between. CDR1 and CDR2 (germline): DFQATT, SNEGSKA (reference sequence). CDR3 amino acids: CSARALVRGRVEAFF. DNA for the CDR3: TGCAGTGCTAGGGCCTTGGTACGAGGGCGGGTTGAAGCTTTCTTT.

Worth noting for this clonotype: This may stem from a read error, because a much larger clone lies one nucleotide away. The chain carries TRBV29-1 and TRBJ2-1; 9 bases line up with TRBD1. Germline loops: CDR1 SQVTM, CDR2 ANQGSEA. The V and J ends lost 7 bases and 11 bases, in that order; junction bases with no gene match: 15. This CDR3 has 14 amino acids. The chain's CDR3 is CSGRRTGEGNKQFF. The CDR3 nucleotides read TGCAGCGGCCGCCGGACAGGGGAGGGTAATAAGCAGTTCTTC.

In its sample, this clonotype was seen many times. Here the CDR3 DNA reads TGTGCCAGCAGTTACCCGGCTAACTATGGCTACACCTTC. Protein product: CASSYPANYGYTF. The chain has TRBV6-6 and TRBJ1-2; D uncertain. This CDR3 contains 13 residues. V was clipped by 2 bases and J by 0 bases, with 4 bases between them. CDR1 is MNHNY and CDR2 is SVGAGI in the germline V gene (reference sequence).

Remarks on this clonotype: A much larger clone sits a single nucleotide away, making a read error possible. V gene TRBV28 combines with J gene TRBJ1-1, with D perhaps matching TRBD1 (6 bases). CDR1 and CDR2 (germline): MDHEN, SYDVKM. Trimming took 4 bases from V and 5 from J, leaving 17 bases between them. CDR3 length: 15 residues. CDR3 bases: TGTGCCAGCAGTTCCCCTGGGGGCACAGAGACTGAAGCTTTCTTT. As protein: CASSSPGGTETEAFF.

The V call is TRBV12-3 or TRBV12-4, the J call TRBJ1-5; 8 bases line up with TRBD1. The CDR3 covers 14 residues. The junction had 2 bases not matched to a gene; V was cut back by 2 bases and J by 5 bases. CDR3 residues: CASSLQGAHQPQHF. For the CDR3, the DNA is TGTGCCAGCAGTTTACAGGGGGCTCATCAGCCCCAGCATTTT.

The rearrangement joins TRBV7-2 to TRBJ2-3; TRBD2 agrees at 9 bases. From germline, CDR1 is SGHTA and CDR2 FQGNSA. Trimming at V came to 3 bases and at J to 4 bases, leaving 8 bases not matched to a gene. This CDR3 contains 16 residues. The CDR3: CASSFQPGLASDTQYF. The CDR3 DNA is TGTGCCAGCAGCTTCCAACCGGGACTAGCATCAGATACGCAGTATTTT.

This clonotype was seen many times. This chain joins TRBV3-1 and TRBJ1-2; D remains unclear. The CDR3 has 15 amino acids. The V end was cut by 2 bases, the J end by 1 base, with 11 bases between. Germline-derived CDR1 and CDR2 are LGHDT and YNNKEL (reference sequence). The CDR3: CASSQKGSSNYGYTF. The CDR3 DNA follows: TGTGCCAGCAGCCAAAAAGGGAGTAGTAACTATGGCTACACCTTC.

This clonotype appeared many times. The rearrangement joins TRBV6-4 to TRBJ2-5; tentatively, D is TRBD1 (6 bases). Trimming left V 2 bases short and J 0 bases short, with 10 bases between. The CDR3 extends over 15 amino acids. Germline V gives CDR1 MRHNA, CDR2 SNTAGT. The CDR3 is CASSDRDTHQETQYF. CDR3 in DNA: TGTGCCAGCAGTGACAGGGACACGCACCAAGAGACCCAGTACTTC.

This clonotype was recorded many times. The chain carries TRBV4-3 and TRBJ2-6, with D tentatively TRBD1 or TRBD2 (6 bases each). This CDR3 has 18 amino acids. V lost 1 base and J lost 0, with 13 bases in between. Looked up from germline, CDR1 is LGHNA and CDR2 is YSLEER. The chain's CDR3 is CASSQAEEGVSGANVLTF. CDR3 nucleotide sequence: TGCGCCAGCAGCCAAGCCGAGGAGGGGGTCTCTGGGGCCAACGTCCTGACTTTC.

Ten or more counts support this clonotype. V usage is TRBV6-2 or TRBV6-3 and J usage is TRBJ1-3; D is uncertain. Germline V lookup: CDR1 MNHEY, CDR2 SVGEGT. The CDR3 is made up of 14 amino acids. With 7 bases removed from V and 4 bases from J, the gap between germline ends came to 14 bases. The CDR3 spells CASTRGPPGNTIYF. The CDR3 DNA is TGTGCCAGCACAAGAGGGCCACCGGGAAACACCATATATTTT.